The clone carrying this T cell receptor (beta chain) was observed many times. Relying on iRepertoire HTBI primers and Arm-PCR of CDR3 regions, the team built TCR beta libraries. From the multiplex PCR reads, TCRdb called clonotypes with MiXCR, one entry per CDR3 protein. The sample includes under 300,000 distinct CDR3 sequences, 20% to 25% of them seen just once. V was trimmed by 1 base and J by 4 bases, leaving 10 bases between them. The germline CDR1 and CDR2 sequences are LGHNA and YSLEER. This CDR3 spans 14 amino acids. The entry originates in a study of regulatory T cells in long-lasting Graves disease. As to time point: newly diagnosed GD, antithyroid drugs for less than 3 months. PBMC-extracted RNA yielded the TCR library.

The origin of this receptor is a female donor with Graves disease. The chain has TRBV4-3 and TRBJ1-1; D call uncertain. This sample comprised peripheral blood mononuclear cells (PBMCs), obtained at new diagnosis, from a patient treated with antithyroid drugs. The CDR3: CASSQAEGGTEAFF. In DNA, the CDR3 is TGCGCCAGCAGCCAAGCTGAGGGAGGCACTGAAGCTTTCTTT.